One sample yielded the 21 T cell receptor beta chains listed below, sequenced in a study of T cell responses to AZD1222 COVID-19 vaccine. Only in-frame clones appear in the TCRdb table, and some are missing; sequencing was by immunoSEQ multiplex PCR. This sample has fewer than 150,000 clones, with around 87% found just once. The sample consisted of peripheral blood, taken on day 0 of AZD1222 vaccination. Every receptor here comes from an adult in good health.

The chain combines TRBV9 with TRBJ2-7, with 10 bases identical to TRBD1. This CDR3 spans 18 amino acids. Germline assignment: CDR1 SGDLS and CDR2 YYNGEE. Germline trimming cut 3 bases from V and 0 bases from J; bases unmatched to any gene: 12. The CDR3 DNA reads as TGTGCCAGCAGCGCCCGGGACAGGGGAGGTATGAGCTCCTACGAGCAGTACTTC. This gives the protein CASSARDRGGMSSYEQYF.

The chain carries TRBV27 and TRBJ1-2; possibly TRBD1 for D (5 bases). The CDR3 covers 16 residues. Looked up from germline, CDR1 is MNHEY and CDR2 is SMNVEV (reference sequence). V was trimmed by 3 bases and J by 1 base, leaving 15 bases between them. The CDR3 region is CASSLVGESLNYGYTF. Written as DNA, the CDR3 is TGTGCCAGCAGTTTGGTGGGGGAAAGTCTTAACTATGGCTACACCTTC.

CDR3 sequence: CASSVGVTDTQYF. The DNA of the CDR3 is TGTGCCAGCAGCGTAGGGGTCACAGATACGCAGTATTTT. This chain uses TRBV9 with TRBJ2-3, with D unclear. Germline V CDR1 and CDR2: SGDLS, YYNGEE. This CDR3 is built from 13 residues. V lost 0 bases to trimming and J lost 2 bases, with 4 bases between them.

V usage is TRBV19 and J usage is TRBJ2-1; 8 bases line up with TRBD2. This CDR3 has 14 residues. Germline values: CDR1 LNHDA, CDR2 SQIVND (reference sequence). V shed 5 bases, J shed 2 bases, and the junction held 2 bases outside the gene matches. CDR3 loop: CASSAAGAYNEQFF. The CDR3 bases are TGTGCCAGTAGTGCAGCGGGGGCCTACAATGAGCAGTTCTTC.

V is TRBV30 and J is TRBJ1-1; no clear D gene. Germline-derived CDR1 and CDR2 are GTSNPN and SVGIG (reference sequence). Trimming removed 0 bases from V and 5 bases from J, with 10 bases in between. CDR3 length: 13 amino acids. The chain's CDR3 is CAWSVQGPTEAFF. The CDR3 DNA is TGTGCCTGGAGTGTACAAGGACCAACTGAAGCTTTCTTT.

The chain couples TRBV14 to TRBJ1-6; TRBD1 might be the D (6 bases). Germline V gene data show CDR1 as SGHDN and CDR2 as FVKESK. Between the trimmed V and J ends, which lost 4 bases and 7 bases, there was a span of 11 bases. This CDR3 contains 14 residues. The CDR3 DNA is TGTGCCAGCAGCCCCGACAGGAGGAATTCACCCCTCCACTTT. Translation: CASSPDRRNSPLHF.

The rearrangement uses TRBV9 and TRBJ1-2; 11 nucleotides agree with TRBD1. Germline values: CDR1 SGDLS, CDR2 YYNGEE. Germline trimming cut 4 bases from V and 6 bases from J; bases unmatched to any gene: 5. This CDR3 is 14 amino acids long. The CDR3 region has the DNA TGTGCCAGCAGCATCCGGGACAGGGGGGATGGCTACACCTTC. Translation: CASSIRDRGDGYTF.

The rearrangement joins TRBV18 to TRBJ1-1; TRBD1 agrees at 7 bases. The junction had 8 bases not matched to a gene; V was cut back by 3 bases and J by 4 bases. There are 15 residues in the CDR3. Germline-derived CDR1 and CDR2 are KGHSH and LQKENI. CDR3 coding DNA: TGTGCCAGCTCACCCAACAGGGGAATTCGCACTGAAGCTTTCTTT. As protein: CASSPNRGIRTEAFF. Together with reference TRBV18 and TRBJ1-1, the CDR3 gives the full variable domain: NAGVMQNPRHLVRRRGQEARLRCSPMKGHSHVYWYRQLPEEGLKFMVYLQKENIIDESGMPKERFSAEFPKEGPSILRIQQVVRGDSAAYFCASSPNRGIRTEAFFGQGTRLTVV.

As DNA, the CDR3 is TGTGCCAGCAGTTACACAGGGAACTATGGCTACACCTTC. Protein sequence: CASSYTGNYGYTF. The chain combines TRBV6-5 with TRBJ1-2; a weak D match, TRBD1 (6 bases). The CDR3 is 13 amino acids. The germline V gene encodes CDR1 MNHEY and CDR2 SVGAGI. Deletions cut 2 bases from V and 2 bases from J, with 6 bases between.

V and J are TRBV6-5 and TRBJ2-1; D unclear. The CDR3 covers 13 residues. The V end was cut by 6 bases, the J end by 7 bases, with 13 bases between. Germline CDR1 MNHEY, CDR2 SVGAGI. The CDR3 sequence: CASRPPSRNEQFF. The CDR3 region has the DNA TGTGCCAGCAGGCCCCCTTCAAGGAATGAGCAGTTCTTC.

CDR3 coding DNA: TGTGCCAGCAGCCCTAACACAGGCGACTATGGCTACACCTTC. Protein: CASSPNTGDYGYTF. This rearrangement joins TRBV5-4 to TRBJ1-2, with D possibly being TRBD1 (5 bases). This CDR3 has 14 residues. V was shortened by 4 bases and J by 3 bases, with 13 bases between the two germline ends. Germline V CDR1 and CDR2: SGHNT, YYREEE (reference sequence).

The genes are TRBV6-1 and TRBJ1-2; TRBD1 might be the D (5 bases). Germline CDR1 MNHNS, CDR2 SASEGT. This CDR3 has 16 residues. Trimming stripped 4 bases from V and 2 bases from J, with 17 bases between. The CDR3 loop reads CASSVVPDRVNYGYTF. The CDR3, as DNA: TGTGCCAGCAGTGTGGTCCCCGACAGAGTGAACTATGGCTACACCTTC.

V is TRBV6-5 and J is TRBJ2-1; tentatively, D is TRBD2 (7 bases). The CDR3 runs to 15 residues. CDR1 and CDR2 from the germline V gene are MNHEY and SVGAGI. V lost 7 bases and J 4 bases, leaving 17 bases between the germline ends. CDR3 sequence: CASNAPGGPYNEQFF. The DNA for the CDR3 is TGTGCCAGCAACGCCCCGGGGGGCCCGTACAATGAGCAGTTCTTC.

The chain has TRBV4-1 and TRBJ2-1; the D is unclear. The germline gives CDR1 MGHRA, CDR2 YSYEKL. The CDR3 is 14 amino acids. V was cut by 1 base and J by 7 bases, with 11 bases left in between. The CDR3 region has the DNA TGCGCCAGCAGCCAAGGGCCGTTAGGAAATGAGCAGTTCTTC. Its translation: CASSQGPLGNEQFF.

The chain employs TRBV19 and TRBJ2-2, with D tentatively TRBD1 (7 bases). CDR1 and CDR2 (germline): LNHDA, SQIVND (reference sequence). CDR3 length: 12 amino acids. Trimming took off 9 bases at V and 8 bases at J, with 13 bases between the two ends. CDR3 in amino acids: CASRGESGELFF. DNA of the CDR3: TGTGCCAGCAGGGGGGAATCTGGGGAGCTGTTTTTT.

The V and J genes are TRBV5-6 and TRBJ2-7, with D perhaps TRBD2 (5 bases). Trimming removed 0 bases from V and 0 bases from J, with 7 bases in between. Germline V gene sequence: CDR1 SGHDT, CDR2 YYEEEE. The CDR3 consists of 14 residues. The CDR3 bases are TGTGCCAGCAGCTTGGAAGGGAGCTCCTACGAGCAGTACTTC. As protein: CASSLEGSSYEQYF.

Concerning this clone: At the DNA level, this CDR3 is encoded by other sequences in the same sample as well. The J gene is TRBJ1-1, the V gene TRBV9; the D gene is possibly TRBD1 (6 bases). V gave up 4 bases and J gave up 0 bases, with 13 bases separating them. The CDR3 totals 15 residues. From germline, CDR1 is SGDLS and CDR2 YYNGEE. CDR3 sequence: CASSPPGTLNTEAFF. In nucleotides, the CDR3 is TGTGCCAGCAGCCCTCCCGGGACACTGAACACTGAAGCTTTCTTT.

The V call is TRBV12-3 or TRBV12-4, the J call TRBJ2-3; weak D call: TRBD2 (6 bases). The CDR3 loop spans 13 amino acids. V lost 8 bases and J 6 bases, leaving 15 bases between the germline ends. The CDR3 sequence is CASRTTNGDTQYF. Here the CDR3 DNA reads TGTGCCAGCCGGACTACCAATGGGGATACGCAGTATTTT.

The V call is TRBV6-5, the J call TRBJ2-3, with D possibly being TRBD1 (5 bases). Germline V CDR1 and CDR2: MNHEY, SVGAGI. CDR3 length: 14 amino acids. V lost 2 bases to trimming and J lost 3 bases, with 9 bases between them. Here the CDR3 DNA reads TGTGCCAGCAGTTACAGGGGTTCGACAGATACGCAGTATTTT. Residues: CASSYRGSTDTQYF.

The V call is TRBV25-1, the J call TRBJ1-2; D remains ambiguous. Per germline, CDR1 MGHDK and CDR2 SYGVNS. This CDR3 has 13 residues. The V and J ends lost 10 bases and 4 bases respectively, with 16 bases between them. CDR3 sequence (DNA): TGTGCCACCTTGGGCCGGGGTTTCTATGGCTACACCTTC. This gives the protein CATLGRGFYGYTF.

The CDR3 DNA reads TGTGCCAGCAGCCCCCATGGGCAGAGTAATGAAAAACTGTTTTTT. This encodes CASSPHGQSNEKLFF. The chain has TRBV5-6 and TRBJ1-4; D is undetermined. Deletions cut 4 bases from V and 4 bases from J, with 14 bases between. Germline V gene data show CDR1 as SGHDT and CDR2 as YYEEEE. This CDR3 has 15 residues.